This T cell receptor (beta chain) was sequenced for a study of beta chain features in type 1 diabetes. Overall study results and limits: The naive, central memory and Treg TCRB repertoires showed an apparent similarity that was greater among patients than among healthy donors. In all four CD4+ subsets, TCRB CDR3 length was significantly, moderately reduced in type 1 diabetes.

To note about this clone: The antigen is not known.

Sequencing targeted expressed TCRB transcripts, as all isolated RNA had been reverse transcribed. Sequenced by immunoSEQ multiplex PCR; TCRdb stores in-frame clones only, minus some. There are about half a million clones in the sample; about an eighth occur only once, and over 0.04% lies in the top ten. CDR1 is GTSNPN, CDR2 SVGIG, per germline (reference sequence). V lost 0 bases and J lost 3, with 15 bases in between. The CDR3 runs to 16 residues. This chain connects TRBV30 to TRBJ1-5; D remains unclear. Sample: naive CD4+ T cells from blood. The sequence came from a young woman in good health. The CDR3 sequence is CAWSVFPGEVNQPQHF. The CDR3 DNA is TGTGCCTGGAGTGTATTTCCCGGAGAAGTCAATCAGCCCCAGCATTTT.